This T cell receptor beta chain was recorded in a study of blood T cell repertoires in COVID-19. About the study: Researchers got acute and convalescent COVID-19 samples from the United States, Italy and Spain. From T cells, B-cell-depleted T cells, or PBMCs came the material, which was cDNA or gDNA.

As processed by the authors: Amplification of reference gene primers provided the estimated nucleated cell counts. Profiling relied on immunoSEQ multiplex PCR, and the TCRdb table lists in-frame clones only, not all of them. That table gives V, J and clone size, and the DNA gave D and trimming. The sample contains 150,000 to 180,000 clones, roughly nine tenths of which appear only once. From germline, CDR1 is SGHTA and CDR2 FQGNSA. V gave up 0 bases and J gave up 3 bases, with 9 bases separating them. CDR3 length: 15 amino acids. The chain recombines TRBV7-2 with TRBJ2-1; maybe TRBD2 (5 bases). This TCR came from a man over 45 with acute or convalescent COVID-19. Sequencing was performed on peripheral blood. DNA for the CDR3: TGTGCCAGCAGCTTAGCGGGAGTTCACTACAATGAGCAGTTCTTC. Its protein product is CASSLAGVHYNEQFF.